A single sample is the source of the 4 T cell receptor beta chains below, sequenced in a study of early stage breast cancer tumors. The protocol was immunoSEQ multiplex PCR, while the TCRdb copy is restricted to in-frame clones and leaves out a portion. The table lists several thousand clones, approximately 67% of them singletons. The sequencing sample was made of breast tumor tissue. These receptor sequences come from a person in their 70s with breast cancer.

This clone was seen once. J is TRBJ1-5 and V is TRBV6-9; D not certain. This CDR3 is 15 amino acids long. The ends were cut back, 7 bases at V and 0 bases at J, with 13 bases in the middle. CDR1 is MNHGY and CDR2 is SVAAGI in the germline V gene. The CDR3 reads CASKRVVDSNQPQHF. The DNA of the CDR3 is TGTGCCAGCAAGAGGGTAGTGGATAGCAATCAGCCCCAGCATTTT.

This clone appeared a few times. The chain carries TRBV4-1 and TRBJ2-7; D gene unclear. The V end lost 0 bases, the J end lost 3 bases, and 12 bases lay between the germline ends. In germline, CDR1 is MGHRA, CDR2 YSYEKL. This CDR3 is 15 amino acids long. CDR3 sequence: CASSQEGNSRYEQYF. The CDR3 bases are TGCGCCAGCAGCCAAGAAGGAAACAGCCGCTACGAGCAGTACTTC.

The chain employs TRBV6-1 and TRBJ1-5; maybe TRBD1 (6 bases). Germline CDR1 is MNHNS and CDR2 is SASEGT. There are 13 residues in the CDR3. The V end was cut by 6 bases, the J end by 0 bases, with 6 bases between. CDR3 sequence (DNA): TGTGCCAGCAGAGGGGGTAGCAATCAGCCCCAGCATTTT. Its protein is CASRGGSNQPQHF.

The V call is TRBV5-6, the J call TRBJ2-3, with TRBD2 matching over 10 bases. The V and J ends lost 0 bases and 9 bases, in that order; junction bases with no gene match: 7. The CDR3 length is 15 residues. The germline CDR1 and CDR2 sequences are SGHDT and YYEEEE. The CDR3 spells CASSLGLAGAGTQYF. The CDR3 DNA follows: TGTGCCAGCAGCTTGGGGCTAGCGGGGGCAGGCACGCAGTATTTT.